This passage covers 30 T cell receptor beta chains from one sample sequenced in a study of T cell responses to AZD1222 COVID-19 vaccine (dated by TCRdb to about 2021). Libraries were built with the immunoSEQ multiplex PCR assay. TCRdb took over this immuneACCESS table, retaining in-frame rearrangements with V and J assigned. Such tables are incomplete; in checked studies, under half of the missing clones stem from an unresolved V gene, and the remainder is unexplained. The sample data list some 180,000 clones, and about 83% of these were observed just once. Around 0.99% of the sample is in the top ten clones. Per the publication, the time point label means: about 28 days (+/-7) after the second vaccine dose. The sequenced sample was peripheral blood, obtained 28 days after the second AZD1222 dose. The origin of the receptors is an adult who received the AZD1222 COVID-19 vaccine.

This clone was seen only once. The chain uses TRBV5-1 and TRBJ1-5; D is possibly TRBD1 (5 bases). V lost 3 bases and J lost 3, with 13 bases in between. Germline V CDR1 and CDR2: SGHRS, YFSETQ. The CDR3 totals 15 residues. The CDR3: CASSWGTATNQPQHF. CDR3 nucleotide sequence: TGCGCCAGCAGCTGGGGGACGGCTACCAATCAGCCCCAGCATTTT.

J is TRBJ1-6 and V is TRBV27; 8 nucleotides agree with TRBD1. Germline V gene sequence: CDR1 MNHEY, CDR2 SMNVEV (reference sequence). There are 16 residues in the CDR3. Losses at the gene ends were 3 bases for V and 4 bases for J; bases not matched to a gene: 5. In DNA form, the CDR3 reads TGTGCCAGCAGTTTTGCGACAGGGGCTTATAATTCACCCCTCCACTTT. Encoded protein: CASSFATGAYNSPLHF.

The chain is built from TRBV4-2 and TRBJ2-1; 10 bases line up with TRBD2. The CDR3 sequence is 15 residues long. CDR1 and CDR2 (germline): LGHNA, YNFKEQ. With 6 bases clipped from V and 10 bases from J, the junction kept 12 bases outside the gene matches. CDR3 DNA sequence: TGTGCCAGCAGATTGGAGCGGGGGGGCCCCGGGGAGCAGTTCTTC. This encodes CASRLERGGPGEQFF.

The chain uses TRBV4-1 and TRBJ1-1, with 12 bases fitting TRBD1. Trimming took 3 bases from V and 5 from J; bases not matched to a gene: 4. Germline V lookup: CDR1 MGHRA, CDR2 YSYEKL. The CDR3 sequence is 15 residues long. This CDR3 reads CASSQQGQGATEAFF. In nucleotides, the CDR3 is TGCGCCAGCAGCCAGCAGGGACAGGGGGCAACTGAAGCTTTCTTT.

The V gene is TRBV2, the J gene TRBJ2-4; possible D gene TRBD1, 6 bases. Germline V gene data show CDR1 as SNHLY and CDR2 as FYNNEI. CDR3 length: 16 amino acids. The germline V and J ends were trimmed by 4 bases and 0 bases, with 13 bases remaining between them. The CDR3 bases are TGTGCCAGCAGTGGGGACACGACTTTAGCCAAAAACATTCAGTACTTC. Translated: CASSGDTTLAKNIQYF.

The gene calls are TRBV4-3 and TRBJ2-7; D is possibly TRBD1 (5 bases). This CDR3 spans 15 amino acids. V was cut by 0 bases and J by 6 bases, with 15 bases left in between. Per the germline V gene, CDR1 is LGHNA and CDR2 is YSLEER. CDR3 loop: CASSQDLKGMVEQYF. The CDR3 nucleotides are TGCGCCAGCAGCCAAGATCTCAAGGGGATGGTCGAGCAGTACTTC.

This chain uses TRBV7-2 with TRBJ1-5, with no clear D. Trimming took 6 bases from V and 1 from J, leaving 13 bases between them. There are 15 residues in the CDR3. CDR1 is SGHTA and CDR2 is FQGNSA in the germline V gene. In nucleotides, the CDR3 is TGTGCCAGCAGTCCCGGCCCTCAAAGCAATCAGCCCCAGCATTTT. Protein product: CASSPGPQSNQPQHF.

A few counts support this clone. The V call is TRBV19, the J call TRBJ2-7, with D possibly matching TRBD2 (7 bases). This CDR3 spans 17 amino acids. Germline V CDR1 and CDR2: LNHDA, SQIVND (reference sequence). V lost 5 bases and J lost 5, with 25 bases in between. The CDR3 nucleotides are TGTGCCAGTAGTGATATAGCCAGTGCGGGGGACATCAACGAGCAGTACTTC. This encodes CASSDIASAGDINEQYF.

DNA of the CDR3: TGTGCCTGGAGTGTACGTTTAGGGGGGGGAAATGAGCAGTTCTTC. It translates to CAWSVRLGGGNEQFF. This chain joins TRBV30 and TRBJ2-1; perhaps TRBD2 as D (7 bases). V lost 0 bases and J 7 bases, leaving 16 bases between the germline ends. The germline gives CDR1 GTSNPN, CDR2 SVGIG (reference sequence). This CDR3 comprises 15 residues.

The chain has TRBV10-3 and TRBJ1-2; TRBD1 aligns across 9 bases. The CDR3 totals 15 residues. Germline CDR1 and CDR2: ENHRY and SYGVKD. V was clipped by 0 bases and J by 2 bases; unmatched bases: 1. The CDR3 loop is CAISESGQGNYGYTF. Here the CDR3 DNA reads TGTGCCATCAGTGAGTCAGGACAGGGGAACTATGGCTACACCTTC.

Only one count was recorded for this clone. This rearrangement joins TRBV10-2 to TRBJ1-2; D possibly corresponds to TRBD1 (6 bases). CDR3 length equals 16 residues. Per the germline V gene, CDR1 is WSHSY and CDR2 is SAAADI. Trimming took 8 bases from V and 6 from J, leaving 25 bases between them. The CDR3 here is CASYPGRGAASHGYTF. CDR3 sequence (DNA): TGCGCCAGCTATCCCGGTAGGGGGGCGGCTTCTCATGGCTACACCTTC.

The rearrangement links TRBV19 to TRBJ2-7; either TRBD1 or TRBD2 may supply D (5 bases each). Trimming cost V 3 bases and J 1 base, with 13 bases left between them. CDR3 length: 15 amino acids. CDR1 is LNHDA and CDR2 is SQIVND in the germline V gene (reference sequence). The CDR3 sequence: CASSIKRDPSYEQYF. The CDR3 DNA reads as TGTGCCAGTAGTATTAAGAGGGACCCATCCTACGAGCAGTACTTC.

The chain joins TRBV6-5 to TRBJ1-4; D gene unclear. The length of the CDR3 is 15 residues. Germline V gene data show CDR1 as MNHEY and CDR2 as SVGAGI. Trimming stripped 5 bases from V and 6 bases from J, with 16 bases between. The CDR3 nucleotides read TGTGCCAGCAGTCTAGGCGGAGGGATGGATGAAAAACTGTTTTTT. It codes for CASSLGGGMDEKLFF.

The rearrangement uses TRBV4-1 and TRBJ1-2; D gene uncertain. Trimming shortened V by 0 bases and J by 2 bases, and 10 bases separated the two germline ends. This CDR3 spans 15 amino acids. Germline V CDR1 and CDR2: MGHRA, YSYEKL. Here the CDR3 DNA reads TGCGCCAGCAGCCAAGAATTAGACGCAAACTATGGCTACACCTTC. It translates to CASSQELDANYGYTF.

V and J are TRBV19 and TRBJ2-6, with D possibly matching TRBD1 (6 bases). CDR3 size: 16 residues. Germline V gene data show CDR1 as LNHDA and CDR2 as SQIVND (reference sequence). Trimming took off 8 bases at V and 2 bases at J, with 16 bases between the two ends. The CDR3 DNA reads as TGTGCCAGTCAGACTACTCCAGGGGCTGGGGCCAACGTCCTGACTTTC. It codes for CASQTTPGAGANVLTF.

DNA for the CDR3: TGTGCCAGCAGTGTAGGGACAGGGGCCTACGAGCAGTACTTC. Translation gives CASSVGTGAYEQYF. The chain links TRBV2 to TRBJ2-7; 10 nucleotides match TRBD1. Germline V gene sequence: CDR1 SNHLY, CDR2 FYNNEI. The CDR3 extends over 14 amino acids. With V trimmed by 4 bases and J by 2 bases, 2 bases remained unmatched.

A note on this clone: Because the CDR3's place on the DNA is in doubt, the DNA is left out and the CDR3 is given as listed by TCRdb. J is TRBJ1-5 and V is TRBV6-5; whether TRBD1, the table's D call, matches the DNA was not checked. A total of 13 residues make up the CDR3, ends included. Per germline, CDR1 MNHEY and CDR2 SVGAGI. The CDR3 loop is CASSTSTAWPQHF.

V gene TRBV9 combines with J gene TRBJ1-4, with D perhaps TRBD1 (6 bases). Per the germline V gene, CDR1 is SGDLS and CDR2 is YYNGEE. Trimming stripped 3 bases from V and 5 bases from J, with 20 bases between. There are 17 residues in the CDR3. CDR3 sequence (DNA): TGTGCCAGCAGCGGGAAACTAGATTGGACAGCGAATGAAAAACTGTTTTTT. Encoded protein: CASSGKLDWTANEKLFF.

The V and J genes are TRBV5-1 and TRBJ1-4, with 8 positions matching TRBD1. The CDR3 covers 14 residues. With 8 bases clipped from V and 2 bases from J, the junction kept 5 bases outside the gene matches. Germline V CDR1 and CDR2: SGHRS, YFSETQ. Here the CDR3 DNA reads TGCGCCAGTACTACAGGGGGGACTAATGAAAAACTGTTTTTT. Protein product: CASTTGGTNEKLFF.

The genes are TRBV25-1 and TRBJ2-7; D is tentatively TRBD1 or TRBD2 (5 bases each). Germline values: CDR1 MGHDK, CDR2 SYGVNS. V was shortened by 5 bases and J by 2 bases, with 13 bases between the two germline ends. This CDR3 is built from 14 residues. The CDR3 DNA reads TGTGCCAGCAGTCGGGGCGACGTCGCCTACGAGCAGTACTTC. This codes for CASSRGDVAYEQYF.

The chain joins TRBV23-1 to TRBJ2-7; the D gene is possibly TRBD2 (5 bases). TRBV23-1 is treated as an ORF (open reading frame) with a function not yet certain. V lost 4 bases and J lost 3, with 22 bases in between. This CDR3 spans 17 amino acids. The CDR3 region is CASSPPPDSGLSYEQYF. The CDR3 region has the DNA TGCGCCAGCAGTCCCCCGCCCGATTCGGGGTTAAGCTACGAGCAGTACTTC.

The gene calls are TRBV7-6 and TRBJ2-2; 11 positions match TRBD1. The germline gives CDR1 SGHVS, CDR2 FNYEAQ. The CDR3 has 20 residues. The J segment lost 2 bases and the V segment lost 3 bases, leaving 14 bases of the junction unmatched. This CDR3 is CASSFVLRTGGQFNTGELFF. The CDR3 coding sequence is TGTGCCAGCAGCTTCGTTCTACGGACAGGGGGCCAATTCAACACCGGGGAGCTGTTTTTT.

The V and J genes are TRBV5-8 and TRBJ2-4; D remains ambiguous. Between the trimmed V and J ends, which lost 0 bases and 2 bases, there was a span of 12 bases. Germline values: CDR1 SGHTS, CDR2 YDEGEE. The CDR3 consists of 16 residues. This chain's CDR3 is CASSLEPLRPKNIQYF. CDR3 DNA: TGTGCCAGCAGCTTGGAGCCTCTTCGGCCCAAAAACATTCAGTACTTC.

The V call is TRBV14, the J call TRBJ1-3; D perhaps matches TRBD1 (5 bases). In germline, CDR1 is SGHDN, CDR2 FVKESK. The V and J ends lost 4 bases and 8 bases respectively, with 15 bases between them. The CDR3 contains 14 residues. CDR3 in DNA: TGTGCCAGCAGCCTCCAACCCCAAGGGGACACCATATATTTT. Its translation is CASSLQPQGDTIYF.

V usage is TRBV5-6 and J usage is TRBJ1-1; no firm D call. CDR1 and CDR2 from the germline V gene are SGHDT and YYEEEE. Trimming removed 5 bases from V and 1 base from J, with 18 bases in between. CDR3 length equals 16 residues. CDR3 protein: CASSTRPWHGNTEAFF. The CDR3, as DNA: TGTGCCAGCAGTACAAGACCTTGGCACGGGAACACTGAAGCTTTCTTT.

This rearrangement joins TRBV27 to TRBJ1-3; D is undetermined. The germline CDR1 and CDR2 sequences are MNHEY and SMNVEV (reference sequence). V gave up 3 bases and J gave up 2 bases, with 11 bases separating them. This CDR3 contains 15 residues. The CDR3 spells CASSLRAPTGNTIYF. The CDR3 DNA reads as TGTGCCAGCAGTTTGAGGGCTCCCACTGGAAACACCATATATTTT.

Turning to this clone: Sequence at one end of the junction differs from germline and may be a read error. This CDR3 is CASSQDRANYGHTF. The DNA of the CDR3 is TGTGCCAGCAGCCAAGACAGGGCGAACTATGGCCACACCTTC. V usage is TRBV11-2 and J usage is TRBJ1-2; 7 positions match TRBD1. This CDR3 comprises 14 residues. Germline CDR1 is SGHAT and CDR2 is FQNNGV.

J is TRBJ2-3 and V is TRBV11-2; D is perhaps TRBD2 (5 bases). The CDR3 runs 16 residues. The germline V gene has CDR1 SGHAT and CDR2 FQNNGV. Deletions cut 1 base from V and 1 base from J, with 12 bases between. CDR3 sequence (DNA): TGTGCCAGCAGCTTAGTTGGGAGCCCTGGCACAGATACGCAGTATTTT. Its protein is CASSLVGSPGTDTQYF. Supplemented by reference TRBV11-2 and TRBJ2-3, the full variable domain reads EAGVAQSPRYKIIEKRQSVAFWCNPISGHATLYWYQQILGQGPKLLIQFQNNGVVDDSQLPKDRFSAERLKGVDSTLKIQPAKLEDSAVYLCASSLVGSPGTDTQYFGPGTRLTVL.

The CDR3, as DNA: TGTGCCAGCAGATTAATAGCGGGGGGGCAAGAGACCCAGTACTTC. Translation gives CASRLIAGGQETQYF. The chain couples TRBV5-4 to TRBJ2-5; 11 bases are a match to TRBD2. V lost 5 bases and J lost 2; bases outside the gene matches: 5. CDR3 length: 15 amino acids. Germline V lookup: CDR1 SGHNT, CDR2 YYREEE (reference sequence).

The CDR3 sequence is CASSPPRDKNSPLHF. CDR3 in DNA: TGTGCCAGCAGTCCCCCCCGGGACAAGAATTCACCCCTCCACTTT. This sequence joins TRBV27 and TRBJ1-6; D is perhaps TRBD1 (6 bases). This CDR3 spans 15 amino acids. Trimming took off 5 bases at V and 7 bases at J, with 15 bases between the two ends. The germline CDR1 and CDR2 sequences are MNHEY and SMNVEV (reference sequence).